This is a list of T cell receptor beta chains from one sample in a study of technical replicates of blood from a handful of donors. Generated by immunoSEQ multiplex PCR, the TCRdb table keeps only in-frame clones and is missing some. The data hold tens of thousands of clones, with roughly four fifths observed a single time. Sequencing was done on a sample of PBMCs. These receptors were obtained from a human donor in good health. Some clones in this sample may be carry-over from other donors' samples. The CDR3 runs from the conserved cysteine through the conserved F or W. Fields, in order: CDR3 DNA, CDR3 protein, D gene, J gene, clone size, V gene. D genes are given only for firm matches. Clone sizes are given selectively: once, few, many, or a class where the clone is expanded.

cdr3_nt: TGTGCCAGCAGCACATGGGGTCCACGGGGGGAAACTGAAGCTTTCTTT; cdr3_aa: CASSTWGPRGETEAFF; d_call: NA; j_call: TRBJ1-1; clone_size: few; v_call: TRBV7-8
cdr3_nt: TGCGCCAGCAGCTTGGGGGCGGGGGCCGGGTCCTACGAGCAGTACTTC; cdr3_aa: CASSLGAGAGSYEQYF; d_call: NA; j_call: TRBJ2-7; clone_size: NA; v_call: TRBV5-1
cdr3_nt: TGTGCCAGCAGTAGACAGGGTGCCAATCAGCCCCAGCATTTT; cdr3_aa: CASSRQGANQPQHF; d_call: TRBD1; j_call: TRBJ1-5; clone_size: NA; v_call: TRBV2
cdr3_nt: TGTGCCAGCAGGGCCTGGACTAGCGGGAGTGACGAGCAGTACTTC; cdr3_aa: CASRAWTSGSDEQYF; d_call: TRBD2; j_call: TRBJ2-7; clone_size: NA; v_call: TRBV6-1
cdr3_nt: TGTGCCAGCAGCCCAGTAGATCAGGGCGAGCAGTACTTC; cdr3_aa: CASSPVDQGEQYF; d_call: NA; j_call: TRBJ2-7; clone_size: NA; v_call: TRBV9
cdr3_nt: TGCGCCAGCATGGGACTAGCGGGGGGCGTGGACGAGCAGTACTTC; cdr3_aa: CASMGLAGGVDEQYF; d_call: TRBD2; j_call: TRBJ2-7; clone_size: NA; v_call: TRBV5-1
cdr3_nt: TGTGCCAGCAGTTACGTCGACAGGGGGCATGACTACACCTTC; cdr3_aa: CASSYVDRGHDYTF; d_call: TRBD1; j_call: TRBJ1-2; clone_size: NA; v_call: TRBV6-6
cdr3_nt: TGCGCCAGCAGCCAAGTTCCCTACAGGGGGCCGGGTGGCTACACCTTC; cdr3_aa: CASSQVPYRGPGGYTF; d_call: TRBD1; j_call: TRBJ1-2; clone_size: NA; v_call: TRBV4-1
cdr3_nt: TGTGCCAGCAGACAGGGTGGAAGGGCTGAAGCTTTCTTT; cdr3_aa: CASRQGGRAEAFF; d_call: NA; j_call: TRBJ1-1; clone_size: NA; v_call: TRBV2
cdr3_nt: TGTGCCAGCAGCGTAGTTTCAGGGTCACCCCTCCACTTT; cdr3_aa: CASSVVSGSPLHF; d_call: NA; j_call: TRBJ1-6; clone_size: NA; v_call: TRBV9
cdr3_nt: TGTGCCAGCAGCTTACTGGGCCAGGTTCAGTACTTC; cdr3_aa: CASSLLGQVQYF; d_call: NA; j_call: TRBJ2-4; clone_size: NA; v_call: TRBV7-9
cdr3_nt: TGTGCCGGGGAGCAGGGGGAGACCCAGTACTTC; cdr3_aa: CAGEQGETQYF; d_call: NA; j_call: TRBJ2-5; clone_size: NA; v_call: TRBV30
cdr3_nt: TGTGCCACCAGAAGGGGCCAGGGACAGGGGGCCCAAGGGTTCCCCGATGAGCAGTTCTTC; cdr3_aa: CATRRGQGQGAQGFPDEQFF; d_call: TRBD1; j_call: TRBJ2-1; clone_size: once; v_call: TRBV19
cdr3_nt: TGTGCCAGCAGTGACAGGAGCTCCTATAATTCACCCCTCCACTTT; cdr3_aa: CASSDRSSYNSPLHF; d_call: NA; j_call: TRBJ1-6; clone_size: NA; v_call: TRBV11-2
cdr3_nt: TGTGCCTGGAGTGTCGGGGAATCCTACGAGCAGTACTTC; cdr3_aa: CAWSVGESYEQYF; d_call: NA; j_call: TRBJ2-7; clone_size: NA; v_call: TRBV30
cdr3_nt: TGTGCCAGCAGCGGAAGTGGGGAGAGCGGTTTACTCTACGAGCAGTACTTC; cdr3_aa: CASSGSGESGLLYEQYF; d_call: NA; j_call: TRBJ2-7; clone_size: NA; v_call: TRBV14
cdr3_nt: TGTGCCAGCAGCCCCGGCGGGACAGTTAATCAGCCCCAGCATTTT; cdr3_aa: CASSPGGTVNQPQHF; d_call: TRBD1; j_call: TRBJ1-5; clone_size: NA; v_call: TRBV9
cdr3_nt: TGTGCCAGCAGTTTTCCCGGTGAAAAACTGTTTTTT; cdr3_aa: CASSFPGEKLFF; d_call: NA; j_call: TRBJ1-4; clone_size: once; v_call: TRBV6-5
cdr3_nt: TGTGCCAGCAGCCCCGGTACTGAAGCTTTCTTT; cdr3_aa: CASSPGTEAFF; d_call: NA; j_call: TRBJ1-1; clone_size: NA; v_call: TRBV6-6
cdr3_nt: TGTGCCAGCAGCTTAGCTACTAGCGGGGGCTCCTACGAGCAGTACTTC; cdr3_aa: CASSLATSGGSYEQYF; d_call: TRBD2; j_call: TRBJ2-7; clone_size: once; v_call: TRBV7-9
cdr3_nt: TGTGCCAGTAGTCCGGGACAGGGGCCAGGAAACACCATATATTTT; cdr3_aa: CASSPGQGPGNTIYF; d_call: TRBD1; j_call: TRBJ1-3; clone_size: once; v_call: TRBV19
cdr3_nt: TGCGCCAGCAGCCAAGATACAGGGGGACTGGCGTCCCAAGAGACCCAGTACTTC; cdr3_aa: CASSQDTGGLASQETQYF; d_call: TRBD1; j_call: TRBJ2-5; clone_size: NA; v_call: TRBV4-1
cdr3_nt: TGTGCCAGCAGTCCGACAGGGTTCACTGGAAACACCATATATTTT; cdr3_aa: CASSPTGFTGNTIYF; d_call: TRBD1; j_call: TRBJ1-3; clone_size: NA; v_call: TRBV6-1
cdr3_nt: TGTGCCAGCAGCCCGGGGACTAGCGGGGGGGCTCGGGATACGCAGTATTTT; cdr3_aa: CASSPGTSGGARDTQYF; d_call: TRBD2; j_call: TRBJ2-3; clone_size: once; v_call: TRBV4-2
cdr3_nt: TGTGCCAGCTCCCGGACAGGCCAGGGGACTGGAAACACCATATATTTT; cdr3_aa: CASSRTGQGTGNTIYF; d_call: TRBD1; j_call: TRBJ1-3; clone_size: NA; v_call: TRBV27
cdr3_nt: TGTGCCAGCAGTTACACAGGGAGGGGATTAAACACCATATATTTT; cdr3_aa: CASSYTGRGLNTIYF; d_call: NA; j_call: TRBJ1-3; clone_size: NA; v_call: TRBV6-5
cdr3_nt: TGTGCCAGCAGCGTAGTAATGGACAGGGGCATGGAGACCCAGTACTTC; cdr3_aa: CASSVVMDRGMETQYF; d_call: TRBD1; j_call: TRBJ2-5; clone_size: NA; v_call: TRBV9
cdr3_nt: TGTGCCAGCAGCTTGGCCGACAGAACAACTAATGAAAAACTGTTTTTT; cdr3_aa: CASSLADRTTNEKLFF; d_call: NA; j_call: TRBJ1-4; clone_size: NA; v_call: TRBV5-6
cdr3_nt: TGTGCCACCAGCAGGGAGGGAGTTCAGCCCCAGCATTTT; cdr3_aa: CATSREGVQPQHF; d_call: NA; j_call: TRBJ1-5; clone_size: once; v_call: TRBV15
cdr3_nt: TGTGCCAGCAGCCAAGATGGGGGCAGGGGATCCAAGATTTGGTACTTC; cdr3_aa: CASSQDGGRGSKIWYF; d_call: NA; j_call: TRBJ2-5; clone_size: few; v_call: TRBV4-2
cdr3_nt: TGTGCCTGGAGTCCTCTGAACACTGAAGCTTTCTTT; cdr3_aa: CAWSPLNTEAFF; d_call: NA; j_call: TRBJ1-1; clone_size: NA; v_call: TRBV30
cdr3_nt: TGTGCCAGCGCGCTCCGGGGACAGATAAATCAGCCCCAGCATTTT; cdr3_aa: CASALRGQINQPQHF; d_call: TRBD1; j_call: TRBJ1-5; clone_size: NA; v_call: TRBV11-2
cdr3_nt: TGTGCCAGCAGCGAAATACAGGGGACTAATGAAAAACTGTTTTTT; cdr3_aa: CASSEIQGTNEKLFF; d_call: TRBD1; j_call: TRBJ1-4; clone_size: NA; v_call: TRBV7-2
cdr3_nt: TGTGCCAGCAGCTTCCTTAGCGGGGGGGACACAGATACGCAGTATTTT; cdr3_aa: CASSFLSGGDTDTQYF; d_call: TRBD2; j_call: TRBJ2-3; clone_size: NA; v_call: TRBV7-3
cdr3_nt: TGTGCCAGTAGTCTCGGACTAGCGGGGGGCCGGGGCACCGGGGAGCTGTTTTTT; cdr3_aa: CASSLGLAGGRGTGELFF; d_call: TRBD2; j_call: TRBJ2-2; clone_size: NA; v_call: TRBV19
cdr3_nt: TGTGCCAGCAGGGCCGGGACAGTCTACAATGAGCAGTTCTTC; cdr3_aa: CASRAGTVYNEQFF; d_call: TRBD1; j_call: TRBJ2-1; clone_size: once; v_call: TRBV7-9
cdr3_nt: TGCAGCGTAAGGGACAGGGAGAATTCACCCCTCCACTTT; cdr3_aa: CSVRDRENSPLHF; d_call: TRBD1; j_call: TRBJ1-6; clone_size: once; v_call: TRBV29-1
cdr3_nt: TGTGCCAGCAGCAAAGGGCGGACAGAGAACACACCCTACGAGCAGTACTTC; cdr3_aa: CASSKGRTENTPYEQYF; d_call: NA; j_call: TRBJ2-7; clone_size: NA; v_call: TRBV21-1
cdr3_nt: TGTGCCAGCAGTTCCACAGTGGAACGTTCCTACGAGCAGTACTTC; cdr3_aa: CASSSTVERSYEQYF; d_call: NA; j_call: TRBJ2-7; clone_size: NA; v_call: TRBV28
cdr3_nt: TGTGCTACAACCGAGGGCGTAGGACGTGAGCAGTTCTTC; cdr3_aa: CATTEGVGREQFF; d_call: NA; j_call: TRBJ2-1; clone_size: NA; v_call: TRBV7-9
cdr3_nt: TGTGCCTGGAGTGGACAGGGGCACGCGGGGGGCTACACCTTC; cdr3_aa: CAWSGQGHAGGYTF; d_call: TRBD1; j_call: TRBJ1-2; clone_size: NA; v_call: TRBV30
cdr3_nt: TGTGCCAGCAGCCAAAACTGGGGCGTTAGCTACACCTTC; cdr3_aa: CASSQNWGVSYTF; d_call: NA; j_call: TRBJ1-2; clone_size: NA; v_call: TRBV14
cdr3_nt: TGTGCCAGCAGCCTCGGGGTTTTGAACACTGAAGCTTTCTTT; cdr3_aa: CASSLGVLNTEAFF; d_call: NA; j_call: TRBJ1-1; clone_size: NA; v_call: TRBV7-8
cdr3_nt: TGTGCCAGCAGCTGGGGCTTGGGCTACACCTTC; cdr3_aa: CASSWGLGYTF; d_call: NA; j_call: TRBJ1-2; clone_size: NA; v_call: TRBV7-3
cdr3_nt: TGTGCCAGCAGTATGACGGGACTGGGTAATCAGCCCCAGCATTTT; cdr3_aa: CASSMTGLGNQPQHF; d_call: NA; j_call: TRBJ1-5; clone_size: NA; v_call: TRBV7-1
cdr3_nt: TGTGCCAGCAGCTTAGCGTGGGGGGACGAGCAGTACTTC; cdr3_aa: CASSLAWGDEQYF; d_call: NA; j_call: TRBJ2-7; clone_size: NA; v_call: TRBV7-2
cdr3_nt: TGTGCCAGCCATTGGACTAGCGGGACCACCGGGGAGCTGTTTTTT; cdr3_aa: CASHWTSGTTGELFF; d_call: TRBD2; j_call: TRBJ2-2; clone_size: few; v_call: TRBV19
cdr3_nt: TGCGCCAGCAGCTTGAGGGGGGGTCTGGTTGAGCAGTTCTTC; cdr3_aa: CASSLRGGLVEQFF; d_call: NA; j_call: TRBJ2-1; clone_size: NA; v_call: TRBV5-1
cdr3_nt: TGTGCCAGCAGTGAATCCGGGACTCCCACAGATACGCAGTATTTT; cdr3_aa: CASSESGTPTDTQYF; d_call: NA; j_call: TRBJ2-3; clone_size: NA; v_call: TRBV2
cdr3_nt: TGCGCCAGCAGCCAAGGCCGGGACAACGACGAGCAGTACTTC; cdr3_aa: CASSQGRDNDEQYF; d_call: NA; j_call: TRBJ2-7; clone_size: NA; v_call: TRBV4-3
cdr3_nt: TGCGCCAGCAGCTTGTACGGACAGGGGGGCACAGATACGCAGTATTTT; cdr3_aa: CASSLYGQGGTDTQYF; d_call: TRBD1; j_call: TRBJ2-3; clone_size: NA; v_call: TRBV5-1
cdr3_nt: TGTGCCAGCAGCTCCCAGCAAGAGACCCAGTACTTC; cdr3_aa: CASSSQQETQYF; d_call: NA; j_call: TRBJ2-5; clone_size: NA; v_call: TRBV7-8
cdr3_nt: TGTGCCAGCAGCCGAAACAGCCTCGGGGCCTACGAGCAGTACTTC; cdr3_aa: CASSRNSLGAYEQYF; d_call: NA; j_call: TRBJ2-7; clone_size: few; v_call: TRBV6-5
cdr3_nt: TGCGCCAGCAGCTTGGTACCGGGGGTCGATGAGCAGTTCTTC; cdr3_aa: CASSLVPGVDEQFF; d_call: NA; j_call: TRBJ2-1; clone_size: NA; v_call: TRBV5-1
cdr3_nt: TGTGCCAGCAGCCCCCTCCAGTCCCATGACACCGGGGAGCTGTTTTTT; cdr3_aa: CASSPLQSHDTGELFF; d_call: NA; j_call: TRBJ2-2; clone_size: NA; v_call: TRBV4-2
cdr3_nt: TGTGCCAGCAGCTCCGATGGAGGGGGCGAAATCAGTTCACCCCTCCACTTT; cdr3_aa: CASSSDGGGEISSPLHF; d_call: TRBD1; j_call: TRBJ1-6; clone_size: NA; v_call: TRBV9
cdr3_nt: TGTGCCAGCAGCAATATAGCGGGATTGAACGGGGAGCTGTTTTTT; cdr3_aa: CASSNIAGLNGELFF; d_call: TRBD2; j_call: TRBJ2-2; clone_size: NA; v_call: TRBV7-3
cdr3_nt: TGTGCCAGAGTAACCCAGGGAGCGGGACCCCGTTGGTCCCAGTACTTC; cdr3_aa: CARVTQGAGPRWSQYF; d_call: NA; j_call: TRBJ2-5; clone_size: NA; v_call: TRBV21-1
cdr3_nt: TGTGCCAGCAGTGAACGCCAGGGGAATCAGCCCCAGCATTTT; cdr3_aa: CASSERQGNQPQHF; d_call: NA; j_call: TRBJ1-5; clone_size: NA; v_call: TRBV2